Listed below are T cell receptor beta chains from one sample, sequenced in a study of Ad26.COV2.S vaccination and SARS-CoV-2 variants. TCRdb's table, derived via immunoSEQ multiplex PCR, lists solely in-frame clones and lacks some. The sample has around 250,000 clones; roughly 86% are singletons. The sequencing used peripheral blood, collected in a trial of Ad26.COV2.S vaccine versus placebo. The source of these receptors is a person aged 18-65 years who received the Ad26.COV2.S COVID-19 vaccine or a placebo. CDR3s include the opening cysteine and the closing phenylalanine or tryptophan. Each record gives: CDR3 protein, CDR3 DNA, D gene, V gene, J gene, clone size. D genes are given only for firm matches. The size entry is marked missing in some rows and otherwise reads once, few, many or a size class.

CDR3 protein: CSVEDYRGTTQYF; CDR3 DNA: TGCAGCGTTGAAGATTACAGGGGGACGACGCAGTATTTT; D gene: TRBD1; V gene: TRBV29-1; J gene: TRBJ2-3; clone size: .
CDR3 protein: CASSLWALVPDEQFF; CDR3 DNA: TGTGCCAGCAGCTTATGGGCCCTCGTACCCGATGAGCAGTTCTTC; D gene: .; V gene: TRBV5-8; J gene: TRBJ2-1; clone size: .
CDR3 protein: CASSPGRLYGYTF; CDR3 DNA: TGTGCCAGCAGCCCCGGACGGTTGTATGGCTACACCTTC; D gene: .; V gene: TRBV5-8; J gene: TRBJ1-2; clone size: .
CDR3 protein: CASSYGQGGRETQYF; CDR3 DNA: TGTGCCAGCTCGTACGGACAGGGGGGAAGAGAGACCCAGTACTTC; D gene: TRBD1; V gene: TRBV18; J gene: TRBJ2-5; clone size: .
CDR3 protein: CASSLRTGNTGETQYF; CDR3 DNA: TGTGCCAGCAGCCTTCGGACAGGGAATACCGGGGAGACCCAGTACTTC; D gene: TRBD1; V gene: TRBV7-8; J gene: TRBJ2-5; clone size: .
CDR3 protein: CASRPTGIHSPLHF; CDR3 DNA: TGTGCCAGCAGGCCGACAGGGATCCATTCACCCCTCCACTTT; D gene: TRBD1; V gene: TRBV2; J gene: TRBJ1-6; clone size: .
CDR3 protein: CASSGSGRGYNEQFF; CDR3 DNA: TGTGCCAGCAGTGGTAGCGGGAGGGGTTACAATGAGCAGTTCTTC; D gene: TRBD2; V gene: TRBV6-4; J gene: TRBJ2-1; clone size: .
CDR3 protein: CASALNNSPLHF; CDR3 DNA: TGTGCCAGCGCACTTAATAATTCACCCCTCCACTTT; D gene: .; V gene: TRBV18; J gene: TRBJ1-6; clone size: .
CDR3 protein: CASSPGSGGGDTQYF; CDR3 DNA: TGTGCCAGCAGCCCGGGTAGCGGGGGGGGAGATACGCAGTATTTT; D gene: TRBD2; V gene: TRBV2; J gene: TRBJ2-3; clone size: .
CDR3 protein: CASSLVREGRNGELFF; CDR3 DNA: TGTGCCAGCAGCTTAGTGCGGGAGGGCCGGAACGGGGAGCTGTTTTTT; D gene: TRBD2; V gene: TRBV11-2; J gene: TRBJ2-2; clone size: .
CDR3 protein: CASILSNRDRGTYEQYF; CDR3 DNA: TGTGCCAGCATCCTCTCCAACCGGGACAGGGGAACCTACGAGCAGTACTTC; D gene: TRBD1; V gene: TRBV27; J gene: TRBJ2-7; clone size: .
CDR3 protein: CAWSVAANTGELFF; CDR3 DNA: TGTGCCTGGAGTGTAGCCGCGAACACCGGGGAGCTGTTTTTT; D gene: .; V gene: TRBV30; J gene: TRBJ2-2; clone size: .
CDR3 protein: CRGPRQGANTGELFF; CDR3 DNA: TGTCGGGGACCCCGACAGGGAGCCAACACCGGGGAGCTGTTTTTT; D gene: TRBD1; V gene: TRBV6-1; J gene: TRBJ2-2; clone size: once
CDR3 protein: CSVEDRRTINPGYTF; CDR3 DNA: TGCAGCGTTGAGGACAGGCGGACTATAAACCCCGGCTACACCTTC; D gene: TRBD1; V gene: TRBV29-1; J gene: TRBJ1-2; clone size: .
CDR3 protein: CASSAGLAGTGGELFF; CDR3 DNA: TGTGCCAGCAGCGCGGGACTAGCGGGGACGGGCGGGGAGCTGTTTTTT; D gene: TRBD2; V gene: TRBV7-2; J gene: TRBJ2-2; clone size: .
CDR3 protein: CASSLGVGTGASAFF; CDR3 DNA: TGCGCCAGCAGCTTGGGGGTTGGGACAGGGGCATCGGCTTTCTTT; D gene: TRBD1; V gene: TRBV5-1; J gene: TRBJ1-1; clone size: .
CDR3 protein: CASSQYPAGQGVNEQYF; CDR3 DNA: TGCGCCAGCAGCCAATACCCGGCAGGGCAGGGTGTCAACGAGCAGTACTTC; D gene: .; V gene: TRBV4-1; J gene: TRBJ2-7; clone size: .
CDR3 protein: CASSKSDRDYGYTF; CDR3 DNA: TGTGCCAGCAGTAAAAGCGACAGGGACTATGGCTACACCTTC; D gene: TRBD1; V gene: TRBV2; J gene: TRBJ1-2; clone size: .
CDR3 protein: CASKEREVRTEAFF; CDR3 DNA: TGTGCCAGCAAGGAAAGGGAGGTACGCACTGAAGCTTTCTTT; D gene: .; V gene: TRBV6-1; J gene: TRBJ1-1; clone size: .
CDR3 protein: CAWSKGEAQPQHF; CDR3 DNA: TGTGCCTGGAGCAAGGGGGAAGCTCAGCCCCAGCATTTT; D gene: .; V gene: TRBV30; J gene: TRBJ1-5; clone size: once
CDR3 protein: CASSFSVLGSNQPQHF; CDR3 DNA: TGTGCCAGCAGTTTTAGTGTCCTGGGGAGCAATCAGCCCCAGCATTTT; D gene: .; V gene: TRBV27; J gene: TRBJ1-5; clone size: .
CDR3 protein: CATSRDQAGETQYF; CDR3 DNA: TGTGCCACCAGCAGAGATCAGGCAGGGGAGACCCAGTACTTC; D gene: .; V gene: TRBV15; J gene: TRBJ2-5; clone size: .
CDR3 protein: CASKRGLTGSPLHF; CDR3 DNA: TGTGCCAGCAAGCGGGGGCTGACGGGATCACCCCTCCACTTT; D gene: .; V gene: TRBV6-5; J gene: TRBJ1-6; clone size: few
CDR3 protein: CASGLGQDMYGYTF; CDR3 DNA: TGTGCCAGCGGTCTGGGACAGGATATGTATGGCTACACCTTC; D gene: TRBD1; V gene: TRBV4-2; J gene: TRBJ1-2; clone size: .
CDR3 protein: CASSDPTRFGEQFF; CDR3 DNA: TGCGCCAGCAGTGATCCAACCCGTTTTGGTGAGCAGTTCTTC; D gene: .; V gene: TRBV10-1; J gene: TRBJ2-1; clone size: .
CDR3 protein: CASSQTRGPNEQFF; CDR3 DNA: TGTGCCAGCAGCCAAACCCGGGGGCCCAATGAGCAGTTCTTC; D gene: .; V gene: TRBV7-9; J gene: TRBJ2-1; clone size: once